Reported below is one T cell receptor beta chain. Its specificity is not known. This could be a read error, since a much larger clone is one nucleotide away. The entry originates in a study of T cells in Graves' hyperthyroidism and ophthalmopathy. When ophthalmopathy did not progress within 18 months, Graves' hyperthyroidism was considered stable. Out of roughly 9.1 ml of fresh peripheral blood came the PBMCs. Amplified TCR beta CDR3 regions came from RNA transcripts. The primer set for the first-round RT-PCR of the TCR CDR3 was HTBI. From the multiplex PCR reads, TCRdb called clonotypes with MiXCR, one entry per CDR3 protein. The sample has around 100,000 distinct CDR3 sequences; 47% are singletons. The CDR3 is 15 residues long. V shed 8 bases, J shed 0 bases, and the junction held 13 bases outside the gene matches. Germline V gene data show CDR1 as DFQATT and CDR2 as SNEGSKA (reference sequence). Overall study findings and caveats: Ophthalmopathy prediction by the model preceded onset by a median roughly 6 months.

This clonotype originated in a man aged 35 to 55 with Graves' hyperthyroidism. Sample: blood. The J gene is TRBJ2-7, the V gene TRBV20-1, with TRBD2 matching 7 bases. The CDR3 spells CSIRDSASGSYEQYF. The CDR3 nucleotides read TGCAGTATTAGAGACTCGGCTAGCGGCTCCTACGAGCAGTACTTC.